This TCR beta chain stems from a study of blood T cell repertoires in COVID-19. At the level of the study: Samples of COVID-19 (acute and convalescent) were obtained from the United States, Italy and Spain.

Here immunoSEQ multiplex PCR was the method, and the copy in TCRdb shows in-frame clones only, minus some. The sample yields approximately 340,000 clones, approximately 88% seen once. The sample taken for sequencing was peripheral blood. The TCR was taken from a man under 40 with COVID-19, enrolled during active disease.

Here the CDR3 DNA reads TGTGCCACCAGTGACTCTTGGGACAGCCCCTACGAGCAGTACTTC. Translation: CATSDSWDSPYEQYF. This chain uses TRBV24-1 with TRBJ2-7; 7 positions agree with TRBD1. The CDR3 loop spans 15 amino acids. The J segment lost 2 bases and the V segment lost 4 bases, leaving 7 bases of the junction unmatched. Germline V gives CDR1 KGHDR, CDR2 SFDVKD.